Shown below are 25 T cell receptor beta chains from a single sample sequenced in a study of CD8+CD57+ T cells in acquired aplastic anemia. An expansion of CD8+CD57+ cells by flow cytometry had been shown in patients chosen for sequencing. TCR beta VDJ combinations and CDR3 sequences were profiled from genomic DNA. MiXCR was run by TCRdb on the reads, yielding one entry per CDR3 protein. The sample has 150,000 to 200,000 distinct CDR3 sequences; under 50% are singletons. Sequencing used sorted CD4+, CD8+, or CD8+CD57+ T cells (not recorded which) from PBMCs. Receptor source: a human donor with aplastic anemia.

The chain uses TRBV29-1 and TRBJ2-7; 11 nucleotides agree with TRBD2. CDR1 is SQVTM and CDR2 is ANQGSEA in the germline V gene. The CDR3 extends over 14 amino acids. J lost 0 bases, V lost 6 bases, and 4 bases had no gene match. The CDR3 DNA follows: TGCAGCGTACGAACTAGCGGGAGCTCCTACGAGCAGTACTTC. Translated: CSVRTSGSSYEQYF.

This clonotype was detected once. The chain uses TRBV19 and TRBJ2-5; D may be TRBD1 (5 bases). The V and J ends lost 9 bases and 4 bases respectively, with 21 bases between them. Germline-derived CDR1 and CDR2 are LNHDA and SQIVND (reference sequence). The length of the CDR3 is 15 residues. The CDR3 spells CASSLGRVSGETQYF. Here the CDR3 DNA reads TGTGCCAGCAGCTTAGGCAGGGTTTCGGGAGAGACCCAGTACTTC.

This chain connects TRBV11-2 to TRBJ1-1, with unresolved D. CDR3 length: 16 residues. Germline V gives CDR1 SGHAT, CDR2 FQNNGV. Trimming removed 4 bases at V and 0 bases at J, with 15 bases between. CDR3 loop: CASSSPIGRMNTEAFF. DNA of the CDR3: TGTGCCAGCAGCTCCCCAATAGGACGGATGAACACTGAAGCTTTCTTT.

The chain is built from TRBV19 and TRBJ1-1, with a weak D call TRBD1 (6 bases). Germline loops: CDR1 LNHDA, CDR2 SQIVND (reference sequence). The germline V and J ends were trimmed by 5 bases and 3 bases, with 19 bases remaining between them. This CDR3 spans 16 amino acids. The CDR3 protein is CASSLRAGTPYTEAFF. The CDR3, as DNA: TGTGCCAGTAGTCTACGGGCCGGGACACCCTACACTGAAGCTTTCTTT.

The J gene is TRBJ2-5, the V gene TRBV10-3; 12 bases fit TRBD2. V lost 5 bases to trimming and J lost 2 bases; unmatched junction nucleotides: 6. This CDR3 is 16 amino acids long. Germline V gene data show CDR1 as ENHRY and CDR2 as SYGVKD. The chain's CDR3 is CAISKTSGGRQETQYF. The CDR3 nucleotides read TGTGCCATCAGTAAGACTAGCGGGGGCCGGCAAGAGACCCAGTACTTC.

CDR3 amino acids: CASSQVQYEQYF. CDR3 DNA: TGTGCCAGCAGCCAAGTTCAATACGAGCAGTACTTC. V gene TRBV11-3 combines with J gene TRBJ2-7; D is unclear. V lost 5 bases and J lost 4, with 9 bases in between. The length of the CDR3 is 12 residues. Per germline, CDR1 SGHNT and CDR2 YENEEA.

This clonotype was seen many times. The chain carries TRBV5-4 and TRBJ1-2; D unclear. In germline, CDR1 is SGHNT, CDR2 YYREEE (reference sequence). The CDR3 spans 11 residues. The V end was cut by 0 bases, the J end by 9 bases, with 6 bases between. The CDR3 region is CASSLDGSYTF. In nucleotides, the CDR3 is TGTGCCAGCAGCTTGGACGGCAGCTACACCTTC.

The chain employs TRBV2 and TRBJ2-7, with D perhaps matching TRBD1 (6 bases). V was clipped by 9 bases and J by 1 base, with 13 bases between them. Germline V gene data show CDR1 as SNHLY and CDR2 as FYNNEI. This CDR3 is 13 amino acids long. The CDR3 sequence is CARRDTMSYEQYF. The CDR3 nucleotides are TGTGCCAGGAGGGACACCATGTCCTACGAGCAGTACTTC.

A note on this clonotype: Sequence at one end of the junction differs from germline and may be a read error. This chain uses TRBV7-8 with TRBJ1-6; D is undetermined. CDR1 and CDR2 from the germline V gene are SGHVS and FQNEAQ. The CDR3 has 12 residues. The CDR3 reads CASSQVPRPLHF. The DNA for the CDR3 is TGCGCCAGCAGCCAAGTCCCGAGGCCCCTCCACTTT.

This clonotype occurred many times. This sequence joins TRBV12-3 or TRBV12-4 and TRBJ1-5; TRBD1 matches 7 bases. The CDR3 is made up of 15 amino acids. V dropped 7 bases and J dropped 3; count of bases not matched to a gene: 9. The CDR3 nucleotides are TGTGCCAGCAAAACGAGGGACAGACCCAATCAGCCCCAGCATTTT. Translation: CASKTRDRPNQPQHF.

This chain uses TRBV15 with TRBJ2-6, with 7 bases that match TRBD1. The CDR3 extends over 17 amino acids. After removal of 3 bases from V and 0 bases from J, the junction contained 5 bases not matched to a gene. From germline, CDR1 is LNHNV and CDR2 YYDKDF (reference sequence). The CDR3 nucleotides are TGTGCCACCAGCAGTTTAGGGGGCGCCTCTGGGGCCAACGTCCTGACTTTC. This gives the protein CATSSLGGASGANVLTF.

CDR3 nucleotide sequence: TGTGCCACCAGCAGAGATTGGGCAGGAGTTGCAACTAATGAAAAACTGTTTTTT. This gives the protein CATSRDWAGVATNEKLFF. V and J are TRBV15 and TRBJ1-4; no clear D. Germline V gene sequence: CDR1 LNHNV, CDR2 YYDKDF (reference sequence). This CDR3 spans 18 amino acids. Between the trimmed V and J ends, which lost 0 bases and 0 bases, there was a span of 14 bases.

J is TRBJ1-2 and V is TRBV2; 9 positions agree with TRBD1. Germline CDR1 and CDR2: SNHLY and FYNNEI. The CDR3 covers 13 residues. After removal of 8 bases from V and 7 bases from J, the junction contained 8 bases not matched to a gene. CDR3 nucleotides: TGTGCCAGCTTACAGGGGGCGCGTCCTGGCTACACCTTC. Translation: CASLQGARPGYTF.

This clonotype was picked up many times. The chain is built from TRBV7-6 and TRBJ2-1; 9 bases are a match to TRBD1. CDR3 length: 17 residues. J was trimmed by 5 bases and V by 5 bases; bases with no gene match: 13. CDR1 and CDR2 (germline): SGHVS, FNYEAQ. For the CDR3, the DNA is TGTGCCAGCAGCCTCAGGGCGTTTGGACAGGGGAACAATGAGCAGTTCTTC. It yields the protein CASSLRAFGQGNNEQFF.

In nucleotides, the CDR3 is TGTGCCAGCAACCGGGACAGGGGGTACGAGCAGTACTTC. It translates to CASNRDRGYEQYF. The chain uses TRBV7-9 and TRBJ2-7, with TRBD1 identical over 11 bases. Trimming removed 7 bases from V and 4 bases from J; junction bases left unmatched: 3. From germline, CDR1 is SEHNR and CDR2 FQNEAQ (reference sequence). This CDR3 comprises 13 residues.

This clonotype has at least ten counts. The J gene is TRBJ2-1, the V gene TRBV9; D may be TRBD2 (5 bases). Trimming left V 0 bases short and J 2 bases short, with 12 bases between. CDR1 SGDLS and CDR2 YYNGEE come from the germline V gene. This CDR3 has 16 residues. The CDR3 bases are TGTGCCAGCAGCGTAGATGATCGGGGTACCTACAATGAGCAGTTCTTC. Encoded protein: CASSVDDRGTYNEQFF.

This clonotype appeared once. The chain uses TRBV11-3 and TRBJ1-6, with 7 nucleotides matching TRBD1. CDR3 size: 14 residues. Germline V gene data show CDR1 as SGHNT and CDR2 as YENEEA. After removal of 3 bases from V and 6 bases from J, the junction contained 2 bases not matched to a gene. CDR3 protein: CASSFGTANSPLHF. Written as DNA, the CDR3 is TGTGCCAGCAGCTTCGGGACAGCTAATTCACCCCTCCACTTT. Together with reference TRBV11-3 and TRBJ1-6, the CDR3 gives the full variable domain: EAGVVQSPRYKIIEKKQPVAFWCNPISGHNTLYWYLQNLGQGPELLIRYENEEAVDDSQLPKDRFSAERLKGVDSTLKIQPAELGDSAVYLCASSFGTANSPLHFGNGTRLTVT.

As to this clonotype: The junction departs from the called germline gene at one end, perhaps through a read error. V usage is TRBV5-1 and J usage is TRBJ2-3; 7 bases match TRBD2. The germline V gene has CDR1 SGHRS and CDR2 YFSETQ. This CDR3 spans 15 amino acids. The CDR3 DNA follows: TGCGCCAGTAGCTCTAGGCTAGCGGCCACAGATACGCAGTATTTT. It is translated as CASSSRLAATDTQYF.

In regard to this clonotype: This may be a read error: a much more frequent sequence differs by one nucleotide. The CDR3 reads CASGLGENQPQHF. Written as DNA, the CDR3 is TGTGCTAGTGGTTTGGGAGAAAATCAGCCCCAGCATTTT. The chain couples TRBV12-5 to TRBJ1-5; D unresolved. Per germline, CDR1 LGHNT and CDR2 FRNRAP. V gave up 1 base and J gave up 4 bases, with 5 bases separating them. The CDR3 loop spans 13 amino acids.

As to this clonotype: Given the absence of the conserved phenylalanine or tryptophan at the CDR3 end, a read error is likely. The genes are TRBV7-3 and TRBJ2-3, with a possible D match to TRBD1 (6 bases). Germline V gives CDR1 SGHTA, CDR2 FQGTGA. V was clipped by 5 bases and J by 0 bases, with 15 bases between them. This CDR3 is built from 16 residues. The CDR3 sequence: CASSLRPGVSTDTQYS. In nucleotides, the CDR3 is TGTGCCAGCAGCCTAAGGCCAGGGGTGAGCACAGATACGCAGTATTCT.

CDR3 coding DNA: TGTGCCAGCAGGAGGGGACAGGGGGATGGCGAGCAGTACTTC. Translating it yields CASRRGQGDGEQYF. The chain combines TRBV2 with TRBJ2-7; TRBD1 agrees at 11 bases. The CDR3 has 14 amino acids. Germline CDR1 reads SNHLY; CDR2 reads FYNNEI. V trimming: 6 bases; J trimming: 6 bases; junction bases outside the gene matches: 7. The full variable domain, rest sourced from reference TRBV2 and TRBJ2-7, is EPEVTQTPSHQVTQMGQEVILRCVPISNHLYFYWYRQILGQKVEFLVSFYNNEISEKSEIFDDQFSVERPDGSNFTLKIRSTKLEDSAMYFCASRRGQGDGEQYFGPGTRLTVT.

This sequence joins TRBV7-9 and TRBJ1-1, with unresolved D. The CDR3 is 12 amino acids. The germline gives CDR1 SEHNR, CDR2 FQNEAQ (reference sequence). V was pared by 9 bases and J by 4 bases, with 12 bases between. CDR3 region: CASNFPGTEAFF. The CDR3 coding sequence is TGTGCCAGTAATTTCCCGGGCACTGAAGCTTTCTTT. Using reference TRBV7-9 and TRBJ1-1 for the parts outside the CDR3, the full variable domain is DTGVSQNPRHKITKRGQNVTFRCDPISEHNRLYWYRQTLGQGPEFLTYFQNEAQLEKSRLLSDRFSAERPKGSFSTLEIQRTEQGDSAMYLCASNFPGTEAFFGQGTRLTVV.

The chain carries TRBV11-2 and TRBJ2-7; TRBD2 matches 9 bases. Germline V lookup: CDR1 SGHAT, CDR2 FQNNGV. Trimming at V came to 3 bases and at J to 0 bases, leaving 6 bases not matched to a gene. There are 16 residues in the CDR3. The CDR3 sequence is CASSFTSGFSSYEQYF. In DNA form, the CDR3 reads TGTGCCAGCAGCTTCACTAGCGGGTTCAGCTCCTACGAGCAGTACTTC. The whole variable domain, filled in from reference TRBV11-2 and TRBJ2-7, reads EAGVAQSPRYKIIEKRQSVAFWCNPISGHATLYWYQQILGQGPKLLIQFQNNGVVDDSQLPKDRFSAERLKGVDSTLKIQPAKLEDSAVYLCASSFTSGFSSYEQYFGPGTRLTVT.

This clonotype was seen repeatedly, ten times or more. The chain combines TRBV20-1 with TRBJ2-7, with 8 nucleotides matching TRBD2. The CDR3 runs to 13 residues. Germline trimming cut 5 bases from V and 7 bases from J; bases unmatched to any gene: 10. Germline CDR1 DFQATT, CDR2 SNEGSKA (reference sequence). The CDR3 sequence is CSAPIAGRGEQYF. CDR3 bases: TGCAGTGCTCCTATAGCGGGAAGGGGGGAGCAGTACTTC.

This rearrangement joins TRBV20-1 to TRBJ1-2, with D possibly being TRBD1 (5 bases). The V end was cut by 1 base, the J end by 3 bases, with 6 bases between. The length of the CDR3 is 12 residues. Germline V CDR1 and CDR2: DFQATT, SNEGSKA (reference sequence). In DNA, the CDR3 is TGCAGTGCTAGAGGACAGCACTATGGCTACACCTTC. It yields the protein CSARGQHYGYTF.